This T cell receptor (beta chain) was documented in a study of blood T cell repertoires in COVID-19. Study details: Acute and convalescent COVID-19 samples came from the United States, Italy and Spain.

Germline V lookup: CDR1 SGHAT, CDR2 FQDESV (reference sequence). The CDR3 spans 13 residues. V lost 5 bases and J 4 bases, leaving 11 bases between the germline ends. Original methodology: Reference gene primer amplification in the assay estimated nucleated cell counts. The table came from immunoSEQ multiplex PCR; TCRdb's copy has only in-frame clones and leaves some out. V, J and clone size derive from that table, while D and trimming were established from the DNA sequence. The table lists 65,000 to 95,000 clones, more than 70% of them singletons. The sequence was obtained from a man between 65 and 85 years old with active or convalescent COVID-19. The chain combines TRBV11-1 with TRBJ1-1, with D possibly TRBD1 on 5 matching bases. Input material: peripheral blood. Here the CDR3 reads CASSPGQGTEAFF. The CDR3, as DNA: TGTGCCAGCAGCCCTGGCCAGGGCACTGAAGCTTTCTTT.